This TCR beta chain is drawn from a study of cytomegalovirus exposure and HLA in healthy donors. Findings and caveats of the study: Earlier analysis looked at TCR beta V segments, and most were productive about 87% or about 30% of the time.

Germline CDR1 reads MDHEN; CDR2 reads SYDVKM. The CDR3 contains 14 residues. Between the trimmed V and J ends, which lost 5 bases and 6 bases, there was a span of 16 bases. About this clone itself: Antigen: not known.

The PCR ran on 60 Vbeta and 13 Jbeta primers. Clones were read by immunoSEQ multiplex PCR, and TCRdb kept only the in-frame ones, dropping some. The table includes 80,000 to 95,000 clones, 84% detected once. The receptor's source is a woman in her late teens or twenties in good health and CMV-seropositive. This chain links TRBV28 with TRBJ1-2; maybe TRBD1 (5 bases). What was sequenced was PBMCs. CDR3 sequence: CASSGAGDTDGYTF. The CDR3 DNA is TGTGCCAGCAGTGGGGCAGGAGATACGGATGGCTACACCTTC.